These T cell receptor beta chains were read from a single sample in a study of blood T cell repertoires in COVID-19. Generated by immunoSEQ multiplex PCR, the TCRdb table keeps only in-frame clones and is missing some. The sample has approximately 250,000 clones; roughly 80% are singletons. The sequenced sample consisted of peripheral blood. Receptors were obtained from a woman in her fifties or sixties with acute or convalescent COVID-19. Each CDR3 is given with its conserved first and last residue. Each record gives: V gene, J gene, D gene, clone size, CDR3 DNA, CDR3 protein. D genes are given only for firm matches. Size tells how often a clone was seen (once, few, many) or the class of an expanded clone, and some rows leave it out.

TRBV9	TRBJ2-2	TRBD1	NA	TGTGCCAGCAGCCCCCAGGGGGTCGGGGAGCTGTTTTTT	CASSPQGVGELFF
TRBV2	TRBJ1-5	NA	NA	TGTGCCAGCAGTGTTACTCCCCTCCAGCCCCAGCATTTT	CASSVTPLQPQHF
TRBV5-4	TRBJ2-1	TRBD2	few	TGTGCCAGCAGCTTCGAGCGGGAAAGTGAGCAGTTCTTC	CASSFERESEQFF
TRBV5-6	TRBJ2-2	NA	NA	TGTGCCAGCAGCTTAACAGGGAACACCGGGGAGCTGTTTTTT	CASSLTGNTGELFF
TRBV19	TRBJ1-1	NA	once	TGTGCCAGTACCCAGGGCGGTGGGTACACTGAAGCTTTCTTT	CASTQGGGYTEAFF
TRBV5-1	TRBJ2-2	TRBD2	NA	TGCGCCAGCAGCAGGGGACTAGCGGGACCTGGCGGGGAGCTGTTTTTT	CASSRGLAGPGGELFF
TRBV6-5	TRBJ1-1	NA	NA	TGTGCCAGCAGTTACTGGTCGGCACAGATGAACACTGAAGCTTTCTTT	CASSYWSAQMNTEAFF
TRBV19	TRBJ1-5	TRBD1	NA	TGTGCCAGTAGCAGACAGGGAGGCAATCAGCCCCAGCATTTT	CASSRQGGNQPQHF
TRBV6-5	TRBJ1-1	NA	NA	TGTGCCAGCAGTTATGGGTCAGGGAACACTGAAGCTTTCTTT	CASSYGSGNTEAFF
TRBV6-5	TRBJ1-5	TRBD1	many	TGTGCCAGCAGCCGGGACAGGAATCAGCCCCAGCATTTT	CASSRDRNQPQHF
TRBV20-1	TRBJ1-5	NA	NA	TGCAGTGCTAGTCGGACAGCGAATCAGCCCCAGCATTTT	CSASRTANQPQHF
TRBV19	TRBJ2-2	TRBD2	NA	TGTGCCAGTGGCGGGAGATTCCCCACCGGGGAGCTGTTTTTT	CASGGRFPTGELFF
TRBV7-8	TRBJ1-2	TRBD1	NA	TGTGCCAGCAGCTCTAGGGGGCCAGGCGGCTACACCTTC	CASSSRGPGGYTF
TRBV28	TRBJ1-5	NA	NA	TGTGCCAGCAGTGACACCCTGGGCAATCAGCCCCAGCATTTT	CASSDTLGNQPQHF
TRBV15	TRBJ1-1	TRBD1	NA	TGTGCCACCAGCAGAGATCTGGACAGGGTCACTGAAGCTTTCTTT	CATSRDLDRVTEAFF
TRBV6-5	TRBJ2-7	TRBD1	NA	TGTGCCAGCAGCGCCCGCGAGACAGGGGGTCACGAGCAGTACTTC	CASSARETGGHEQYF
TRBV6-5	TRBJ2-1	TRBD2	NA	TGTGCCAGCACCCCTCGGGGGGGCGCTGAGCAGTTCTTC	CASTPRGGAEQFF
TRBV5-6	TRBJ1-1	NA	NA	TGTGCCAGCAGCACAACCGGGACAATGAACACTGAAGCTTTCTTT	CASSTTGTMNTEAFF
TRBV6-1	TRBJ1-2	NA	NA	TGTGCCAGCAGTGAAGCTCCCATGCGGGGAGACTATGGCTACACCTTC	CASSEAPMRGDYGYTF
TRBV5-1	TRBJ2-3	TRBD2	NA	TGCGCCAGCAGCTTGGCCGGGGCGGGAGGGTTCACAGATACGCAGTATTTT	CASSLAGAGGFTDTQYF
TRBV2	TRBJ2-7	NA	NA	TGTGCCAGCAGTGTCAGTTACGAGCAGTACTTC	CASSVSYEQYF
TRBV6-1	TRBJ1-5	NA	NA	TGTGCCAGCAGTGAATTCGGGTTACGGGACAATCAGCCCCAGCATTTT	CASSEFGLRDNQPQHF
TRBV5-1	TRBJ1-6	TRBD1	few	TGCGCCAGCAGCTTACAGGGGTTGGATTCACCCCTCCACTTT	CASSLQGLDSPLHF
TRBV7-9	TRBJ2-7	TRBD1	NA	TGTGCCAGCACCTTGGACAGGGGGCCCTACGAGCAGTACTTC	CASTLDRGPYEQYF
TRBV19	TRBJ2-1	TRBD2	few	TGTGCCAGTAGCGAGCGGGGGGCCGATTACAATGAGCAGTTCTTC	CASSERGADYNEQFF
TRBV5-1	TRBJ2-7	NA	NA	TGCGCCAGCAGCTTTTCAACAGGGAAATACGAGCAGTACTTC	CASSFSTGKYEQYF
TRBV14	TRBJ2-1	TRBD2	NA	TGTGCCAGCAGCCCAGGACTAGCGGGGGAGCAGTTCTTC	CASSPGLAGEQFF
TRBV6-2/TRBV6-3	TRBJ1-2	NA	NA	TGTGCCAGCAGTTACTCGATAGCTGGAGGCTACACCTTC	CASSYSIAGGYTF
TRBV10-3	TRBJ1-4	TRBD1	NA	TGTGCCATCAAAGGGACAGGCGATGAAAAACTGTTTTTT	CAIKGTGDEKLFF
TRBV2	TRBJ1-5	NA	NA	TGTGCCAGCAGTGACGGGTATCAGCCCCAGCATTTT	CASSDGYQPQHF
TRBV30	TRBJ1-5	NA	few	TGTGCCTGGAGTCACAACGAGACTCTTCCTGAGCCCCAGCATTTT	CAWSHNETLPEPQHF
TRBV10-1	TRBJ2-7	TRBD1	few	TGCGCCAGTGTAGATCGGGACAGGGGGTCCTACGAGCAGTACTTC	CASVDRDRGSYEQYF
TRBV2	TRBJ2-7	TRBD1	few	TGTGCCAGCAGTGGGATTCTGGGACAGGGGGCCTACGAGCAGTACTTC	CASSGILGQGAYEQYF
TRBV7-3	TRBJ2-2	TRBD2	NA	TGTGCCAGCAGCCCCCTAGCGGGGGGGACCGGGGAGCTGTTTTTT	CASSPLAGGTGELFF
TRBV6-5	TRBJ1-5	NA	NA	TGTGCCAGCAGCGCCCAGGGACACAATCAGCCCCAGCATTTT	CASSAQGHNQPQHF
TRBV6-2/TRBV6-3	TRBJ2-7	TRBD2	NA	TGTGCCAGCAGTTCGCTAGCGGGACCCTACGAGCAGTACTTC	CASSSLAGPYEQYF
TRBV29-1	TRBJ2-1	TRBD2	NA	TGCAGCGCCCGAGCGGGGGGGAGGAATGAGCAGTTCTTC	CSARAGGRNEQFF
TRBV19	TRBJ2-5	TRBD2	NA	TGTGCCGCCTCAAGTGCGGGAGGGGGGGAGACCCAGTACTTC	CAASSAGGGETQYF
TRBV6-5	TRBJ1-2	NA	NA	TGTGCCAGCAGGGGACACACAACTAACTATGGCTACACCTTC	CASRGHTTNYGYTF
TRBV5-1	TRBJ1-2	NA	NA	TGCGCCAGCAGCTTGGGGTCGGAGCAGGGCTATGGCTACACCTTC	CASSLGSEQGYGYTF